This T cell receptor (beta chain) was identified during a study of early T cells in non-severe SARS-CoV-2 infection. Looking at the study overall: Chains stayed unpaired after sequencing of bulk RNA from unsorted whole blood.

General study results and limits: Using VDJdb, the matching emphasized anti-spike CD8 responses while missing private and CD4 specificities.

This clonotype was seen more than once but under ten times. Its cognate antigen is unknown. Unique molecular identifiers were added to individual cDNA molecules. TCRdb redid the calling of the 5' RACE reads with MiXCR, one entry per CDR3 protein. The sample contains more than 55,000 distinct CDR3 sequences, 8% to 9.5% of which appear only once. Germline values: CDR1 ENHRY, CDR2 SYGVKD. J lost 9 bases, V lost 2 bases, and 6 bases had no gene match. The CDR3 runs 14 residues. The sample comprised whole blood. The chain uses TRBV10-3 and TRBJ2-1; TRBD1 aligns across 8 bases. This receptor was taken from an adult who was a healthcare worker with PCR-confirmed SARS-CoV-2 infection or an uninfected control (not recorded which). CDR3 sequence: CAISEGTGYGEQFF. The CDR3 DNA sequence: TGTGCCATCAGTGAGGGGACAGGCTATGGTGAGCAGTTCTTC.